The 10 T cell receptor beta chains below come from one sample, sequenced in a study of blood T cell repertoires in COVID-19 (dated by TCRdb to the early 2020s). Receptor amplification or capture employed the immunoSEQ multiplex PCR assay. This immuneACCESS table, as held by TCRdb, lists in-frame sequences with V and J called but not all clones. Of the missing ones, under half trace to an unresolved V gene in checked studies; the others have no known cause. This sample is represented by about 210,000 clones; about 91% of them were singletons. The ten largest make up approximately 1.2% of the sample. Sequencing used peripheral blood. The receptors originated from a man aged 30 to 39 with acute or convalescent COVID-19.

The genes are TRBV4-1 and TRBJ2-7; 8 nucleotides line up with TRBD2. Per the germline V gene, CDR1 is MGHRA and CDR2 is YSYEKL. V shed 4 bases, J shed 2 bases, and the junction held 10 bases outside the gene matches. The CDR3 is 16 amino acids. In DNA, the CDR3 is TGCGCCAGCAGCCCGGAACTAGCGGTAATAACCTACGAGCAGTACTTC. Amino acids: CASSPELAVITYEQYF.

The rearrangement links TRBV28 to TRBJ2-4; weak D call: TRBD2 (7 bases). Germline V lookup: CDR1 MDHEN, CDR2 SYDVKM. CDR3 length: 13 amino acids. The V end was cut by 6 bases, the J end by 5 bases, with 11 bases between. CDR3 protein: CASRGGGQNIQYF. The CDR3 nucleotides read TGTGCCAGCAGGGGAGGGGGGCAAAACATTCAGTACTTC.

The chain links TRBV6-5 to TRBJ2-7; D is possibly TRBD1 (6 bases). Germline assignment: CDR1 MNHEY and CDR2 SVGAGI. V gave up 5 bases and J gave up 2 bases, with 13 bases separating them. This CDR3 has 14 amino acids. CDR3 DNA: TGTGCCAGCAGTCCCGGACAGACGACCTACGAGCAGTACTTC. This encodes CASSPGQTTYEQYF.

This chain uses TRBV28 with TRBJ1-2, with 7 nucleotides matching TRBD1. V lost 7 bases, J lost 4 bases, and 6 bases stayed unmatched. Germline CDR1 and CDR2: MDHEN and SYDVKM. The CDR3 consists of 13 residues. CDR3 sequence (DNA): TGTGCCAGCAAGCAGGGGGGTTTCTATGGCTACACCTTC. Its protein product is CASKQGGFYGYTF.

This clone was detected once. The rearrangement uses TRBV11-2 and TRBJ2-7; 11 nucleotides align to TRBD1. Germline lookup yields CDR1 SGHAT and CDR2 FQNNGV. Trimming at V came to 5 bases and at J to 5 bases, leaving 2 bases not matched to a gene. The CDR3 is made up of 13 amino acids. The CDR3 DNA is TGTGCCAGCAGCAAGGACAGGGGGCACGAGCAGTACTTC. It codes for CASSKDRGHEQYF.

This clone appeared a single time. One end of the junction fails to match germline, which may point to a read error. This sequence joins TRBV11-2 and TRBJ2-1; D remains unclear. CDR1 is SGHAT, CDR2 FQNNGV, per germline. The length of the CDR3 is 13 residues. The CDR3 region is CASSFESGLTTLF. Written as DNA, the CDR3 is TGTGCCAGCAGCTTTGAAAGTGGCCTGACAACCCTCTTC.

J is TRBJ2-7 and V is TRBV5-1; perhaps TRBD1 as D (6 bases). Germline loops: CDR1 SGHRS, CDR2 YFSETQ. This CDR3 has 15 amino acids. Trimming took 2 bases from V and 1 from J, leaving 13 bases between them. CDR3 DNA sequence: TGCGCCAGCAGCTTACAGGTGACAGGATCCTACGAGCAGTACTTC. Translated, it gives CASSLQVTGSYEQYF.

The DNA for the CDR3 is TGTGCCAGCAGCCACGACAGCTATGGCTACACCTTC. Translation gives CASSHDSYGYTF. The chain uses TRBV5-4 and TRBJ1-2; a weak D match, TRBD1 (5 bases). CDR1 is SGHNT, CDR2 YYREEE, per germline (reference sequence). Trimming pared 4 bases from V and 4 bases from J, leaving 8 bases between. The CDR3 runs 12 residues.

This chain uses TRBV30 with TRBJ2-3; TRBD2 matches at 10 bases. J was trimmed by 4 bases and V by 2 bases; bases with no gene match: 12. The germline gives CDR1 GTSNPN, CDR2 SVGIG (reference sequence). The CDR3 loop spans 17 amino acids. CDR3 amino acids: CAWSPVWTSGTPDTQYF. DNA of the CDR3: TGTGCCTGGAGTCCCGTTTGGACTAGCGGAACTCCAGATACGCAGTATTTT.

The chain is built from TRBV30 and TRBJ2-7, with TRBD2 identical over 10 bases. After removal of 3 bases from V and 2 bases from J, the junction contained 4 bases not matched to a gene. Germline V gene data show CDR1 as GTSNPN and CDR2 as SVGIG (reference sequence). This CDR3 has 14 residues. In DNA form, the CDR3 reads TGTGCCTGGAGAAAACTAGCGGGGACCTACGAGCAGTACTTC. Encoded protein: CAWRKLAGTYEQYF.